This is a list of T cell receptor beta chains from one sample in a study of control samples from healthy donors and cancer patients. Libraries were prepared by immunoSEQ multiplex PCR; TCRdb keeps only in-frame clonotypes and omits some of them. The sample has tens of thousands of clones; less than 90% are singletons. The sequencing sample was made of blood. The receptors come from a woman in her 70s in good health. CDR3s include the opening cysteine and the closing phenylalanine or tryptophan. Each record gives: J gene, V gene, clone size, D gene, CDR3 protein, CDR3 DNA. The D gene is left open where the match is weak. Not every row has a clone size; where given, it reads once, few, many or a size class.

TRBJ1-5 | TRBV19 | NA | TRBD1 | CASSAPGTGGKPQHF | TGTGCCAGTAGTGCTCCCGGGACAGGGGGGAAGCCCCAGCATTTT
TRBJ1-2 | TRBV9 | NA | TRBD1 | CASSPGGSGAYGYTF | TGTGCCAGCAGCCCAGGGGGCTCCGGCGCCTATGGCTACACCTTC
TRBJ2-6 | TRBV25-1 | NA | NA | CASSVAAGANVLTF | TGTGCCAGCAGTGTAGCAGCTGGGGCCAACGTCCTGACTTTC
TRBJ1-5 | TRBV5-1 | NA | TRBD1 | CASSPGGQGRQPQHF | TGCGCCAGCAGCCCGGGAGGACAGGGCAGACAGCCCCAGCATTTT
TRBJ2-7 | TRBV5-6 | NA | NA | CASSPPLRSTEQYF | TGTGCCAGCAGCCCCCCTTTAAGGTCTACCGAGCAGTACTTC
TRBJ1-3 | TRBV10-3 | NA | TRBD1 | CATLSRQGAEISGNTIYF | TGTGCCACCTTAAGTCGACAGGGGGCGGAAATCTCTGGAAACACCATATATTTT
TRBJ2-2 | TRBV5-1 | NA | TRBD1 | CASSLYSGTGGAPGELFF | TGCGCCAGCAGCTTATATTCCGGGACAGGGGGCGCCCCCGGGGAGCTGTTTTTT
TRBJ1-1 | TRBV9 | NA | TRBD1 | CASSSRGQGTEAFF | TGTGCCAGCAGCTCTAGGGGGCAGGGAACTGAAGCTTTCTTT
TRBJ2-3 | TRBV30 | NA | TRBD2 | CAWRLSGAGTDTQYF | TGTGCCTGGAGACTTAGCGGGGCGGGAACAGATACGCAGTATTTT
TRBJ1-1 | TRBV5-4 | few | NA | CASSLDAREAFF | TGTGCCAGCAGCTTGGATGCTCGAGAAGCTTTCTTT
TRBJ1-2 | TRBV11-2 | NA | NA | CASSLDRRVANYGYTF | TGTGCCAGCAGCTTAGATCGCAGGGTTGCTAACTATGGCTACACCTTC
TRBJ1-3 | TRBV2 | NA | NA | CASSREGTSGNTIYF | TGTGCCAGCAGTCGTGAGGGGACATCTGGAAACACCATATATTTT
TRBJ1-1 | TRBV6-5 | NA | NA | CASALEDWGNTEAFF | TGTGCCAGCGCCCTAGAAGACTGGGGGAACACTGAAGCTTTCTTT
TRBJ2-5 | TRBV9 | NA | NA | CASSVDHREETQYF | TGTGCCAGCAGCGTAGACCACAGGGAGGAGACCCAGTACTTC
TRBJ2-7 | TRBV4-1 | NA | NA | CASSQDSAGEQYF | TGCGCCAGCAGCCAAGATAGTGCGGGGGAGCAGTACTTC
TRBJ1-4 | TRBV6-5 | NA | NA | CASRGTSNEKLFF | TGTGCCAGCAGAGGGACTTCTAATGAAAAACTGTTTTTT
TRBJ1-3 | TRBV2 | NA | NA | CASRPGQVNGNTIYF | TGTGCCAGCAGGCCGGGCCAGGTCAACGGAAACACCATATATTTT
TRBJ2-7 | TRBV11-2 | NA | NA | CASSSRGGKLVKEQYF | TGTGCCAGCAGCTCAAGGGGCGGCAAACTCGTAAAGGAGCAGTACTTC
TRBJ2-2 | TRBV3-1/TRBV3-2 | NA | NA | CASSQGHLGNTGELFF | TGTGCCAGCAGCCAAGGACACCTAGGTAACACCGGGGAGCTGTTTTTT
TRBJ1-1 | TRBV5-1 | NA | TRBD1 | CASSLAGQVQNTEAFF | TGCGCCAGCAGCTTGGCCGGACAGGTACAGAACACTGAAGCTTTCTTT
TRBJ1-2 | TRBV10-2 | NA | TRBD1 | CASSGDSDGYTF | TGCGCCAGCAGCGGGGACAGTGATGGCTACACCTTC
TRBJ2-1 | TRBV2 | NA | NA | CASSAEDYYNEQFF | TGTGCCAGCAGCGCCGAGGACTACTACAATGAGCAGTTCTTC
TRBJ1-5 | TRBV27 | NA | NA | CASSLNGNQPQHF | TGTGCCAGCAGTCTAAATGGCAATCAGCCCCAGCATTTT
TRBJ2-4 | TRBV19 | NA | NA | CASSIDPPTGFKNIQYF | TGTGCCAGTAGTATAGACCCCCCTACAGGTTTTAAAAACATTCAGTACTTC